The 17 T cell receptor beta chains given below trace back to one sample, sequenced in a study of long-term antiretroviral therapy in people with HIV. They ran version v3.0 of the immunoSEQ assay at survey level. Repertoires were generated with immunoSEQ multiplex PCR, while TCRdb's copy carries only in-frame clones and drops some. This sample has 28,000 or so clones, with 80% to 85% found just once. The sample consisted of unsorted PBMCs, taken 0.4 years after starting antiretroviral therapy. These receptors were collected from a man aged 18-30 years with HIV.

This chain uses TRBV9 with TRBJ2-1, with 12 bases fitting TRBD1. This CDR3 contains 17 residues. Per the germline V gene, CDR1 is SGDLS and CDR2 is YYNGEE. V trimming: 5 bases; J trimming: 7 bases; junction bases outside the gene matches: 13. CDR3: CASSVAGTGGIWNEQFF. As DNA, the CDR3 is TGTGCCAGCAGTGTCGCCGGGACAGGGGGCATTTGGAATGAGCAGTTCTTC.

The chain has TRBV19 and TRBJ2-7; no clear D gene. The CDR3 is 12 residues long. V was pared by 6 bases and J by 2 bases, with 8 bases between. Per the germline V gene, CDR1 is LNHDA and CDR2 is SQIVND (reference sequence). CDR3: CASRGGTYEQYF. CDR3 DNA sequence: TGTGCCAGTAGGGGCGGAACCTACGAGCAGTACTTC.

CDR3 loop: CASSLVGGRTEAFF. Here the CDR3 DNA reads TGTGCCAGCAGTTTGGTCGGGGGGCGCACTGAAGCTTTCTTT. The chain links TRBV27 to TRBJ1-1, with a weak D call TRBD1 (6 bases). Trimming stripped 3 bases from V and 4 bases from J, with 12 bases between. Per germline, CDR1 MNHEY and CDR2 SMNVEV (reference sequence). The CDR3 spans 14 residues.

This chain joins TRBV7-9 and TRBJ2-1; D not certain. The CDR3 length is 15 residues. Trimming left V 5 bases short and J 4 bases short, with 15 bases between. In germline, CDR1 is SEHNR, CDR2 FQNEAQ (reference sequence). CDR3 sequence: CASSLPGRIYNEQFF. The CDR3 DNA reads TGTGCCAGCAGCCTTCCGGGTCGAATTTACAATGAGCAGTTCTTC.

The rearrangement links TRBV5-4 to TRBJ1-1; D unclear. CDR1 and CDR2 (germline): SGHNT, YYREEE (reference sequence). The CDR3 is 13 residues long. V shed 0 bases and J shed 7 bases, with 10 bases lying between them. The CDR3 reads CASSLDLDREAFF. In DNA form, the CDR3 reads TGTGCCAGCAGCTTGGACCTAGACCGTGAAGCTTTCTTT.

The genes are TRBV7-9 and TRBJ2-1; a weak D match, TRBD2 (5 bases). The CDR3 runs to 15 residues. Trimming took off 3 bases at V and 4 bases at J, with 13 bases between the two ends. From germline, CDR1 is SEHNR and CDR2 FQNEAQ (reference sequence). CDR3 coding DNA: TGTGCCAGCAGCTTGAACGAGGGAACTTACAATGAGCAGTTCTTC. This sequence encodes CASSLNEGTYNEQFF.

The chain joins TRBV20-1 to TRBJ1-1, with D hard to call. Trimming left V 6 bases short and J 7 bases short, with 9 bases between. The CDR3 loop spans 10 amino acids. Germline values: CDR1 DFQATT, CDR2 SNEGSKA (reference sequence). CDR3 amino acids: CSAPRREAFF. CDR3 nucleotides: TGCAGTGCCCCTAGACGTGAAGCTTTCTTT.

CDR3 in amino acids: CASSLVGGRGTGANVLTF. Here the CDR3 DNA reads TGCGCCAGCAGCTTGGTAGGGGGTCGTGGGACCGGGGCCAACGTCCTGACTTTC. The chain is built from TRBV5-1 and TRBJ2-6, with D maybe TRBD1 (6 bases). The CDR3 is made up of 18 amino acids. V was trimmed by 0 bases and J by 4 bases, leaving 17 bases between them. Germline CDR1 SGHRS, CDR2 YFSETQ.

The CDR3 bases are TGCAGCGTCATACTAGCGGGAGGGCCGAGCGAGCAGTACTTC. It codes for CSVILAGGPSEQYF. The J gene is TRBJ2-7, the V gene TRBV29-1, with 13 bases aligning to TRBD2. The CDR3 covers 14 residues. V was clipped by 6 bases and J by 6 bases; unmatched bases: 8. Germline V CDR1 and CDR2: SQVTM, ANQGSEA.

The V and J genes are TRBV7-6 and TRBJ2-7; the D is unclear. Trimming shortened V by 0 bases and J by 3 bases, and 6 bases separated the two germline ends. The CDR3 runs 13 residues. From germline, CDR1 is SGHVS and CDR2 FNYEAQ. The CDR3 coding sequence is TGTGCCAGCAGCTTAGCGCCAGGCTACGAGCAGTACTTC. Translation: CASSLAPGYEQYF. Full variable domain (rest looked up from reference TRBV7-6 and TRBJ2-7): GAGVSQSPRYKVTKRGQDVALRCDPISGHVSLYWYRQALGQGPEFLTYFNYEAQQDKSGLPNDRFSAERPEGSISTLTIQRTEQRDSAMYRCASSLAPGYEQYFGPGTRLTVT.

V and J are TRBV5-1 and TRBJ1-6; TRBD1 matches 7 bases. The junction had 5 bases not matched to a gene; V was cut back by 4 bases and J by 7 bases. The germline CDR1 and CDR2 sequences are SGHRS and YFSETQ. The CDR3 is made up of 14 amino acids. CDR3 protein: CASSGGQANSPLHF. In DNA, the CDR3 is TGCGCCAGCAGCGGTGGACAGGCAAATTCACCCCTCCACTTT.

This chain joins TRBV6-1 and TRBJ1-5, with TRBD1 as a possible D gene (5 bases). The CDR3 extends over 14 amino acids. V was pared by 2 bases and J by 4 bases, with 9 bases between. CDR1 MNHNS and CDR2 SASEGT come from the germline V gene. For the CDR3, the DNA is TGTGCCAGCAGTGAAAGGGGACCGAATCAGCCCCAGCATTTT. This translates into CASSERGPNQPQHF.

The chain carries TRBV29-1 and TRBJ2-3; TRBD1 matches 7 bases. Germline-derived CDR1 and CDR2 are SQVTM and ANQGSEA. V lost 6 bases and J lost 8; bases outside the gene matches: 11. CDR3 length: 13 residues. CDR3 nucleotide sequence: TGCAGCGTCGACAGGGATTCTAGTGGTACGCAGTATTTT. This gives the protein CSVDRDSSGTQYF.

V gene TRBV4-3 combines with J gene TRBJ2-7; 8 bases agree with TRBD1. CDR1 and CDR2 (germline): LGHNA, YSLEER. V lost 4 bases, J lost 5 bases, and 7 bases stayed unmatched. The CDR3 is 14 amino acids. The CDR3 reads CASSPGTGPHEQYF. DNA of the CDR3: TGCGCCAGCAGCCCCGGGACAGGTCCTCACGAGCAGTACTTC.

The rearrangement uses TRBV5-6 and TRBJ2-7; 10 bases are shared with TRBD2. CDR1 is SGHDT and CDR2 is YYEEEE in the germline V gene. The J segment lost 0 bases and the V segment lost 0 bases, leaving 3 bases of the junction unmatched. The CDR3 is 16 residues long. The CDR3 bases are TGTGCCAGCAGCTTGGTAGCGGGAGGTTACTCCTACGAGCAGTACTTC. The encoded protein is CASSLVAGGYSYEQYF. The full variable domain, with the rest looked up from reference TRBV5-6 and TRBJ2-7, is DAGVTQSPTHLIKTRGQQVTLRCSPKSGHDTVSWYQQALGQGPQFIFQYYEEEERQRGNFPDRFSGHQFPNYSSELNVNALLLGDSALYLCASSLVAGGYSYEQYFGPGTRLTVT.

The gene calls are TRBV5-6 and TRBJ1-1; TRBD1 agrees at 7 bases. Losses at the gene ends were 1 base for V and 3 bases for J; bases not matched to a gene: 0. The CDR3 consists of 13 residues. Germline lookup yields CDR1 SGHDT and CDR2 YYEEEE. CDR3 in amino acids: CASSLTGDTEAFF. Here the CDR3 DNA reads TGTGCCAGCAGCTTGACAGGGGACACTGAAGCTTTCTTT. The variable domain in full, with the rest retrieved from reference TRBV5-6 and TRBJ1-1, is DAGVTQSPTHLIKTRGQQVTLRCSPKSGHDTVSWYQQALGQGPQFIFQYYEEEERQRGNFPDRFSGHQFPNYSSELNVNALLLGDSALYLCASSLTGDTEAFFGQGTRLTVV.

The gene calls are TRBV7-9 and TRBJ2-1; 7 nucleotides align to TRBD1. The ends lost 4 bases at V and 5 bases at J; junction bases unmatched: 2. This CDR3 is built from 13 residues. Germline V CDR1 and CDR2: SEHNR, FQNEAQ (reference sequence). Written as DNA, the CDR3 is TGTGCCAGCAGCTGGACAGGCAACAATGAGCAGTTCTTC. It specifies CASSWTGNNEQFF.